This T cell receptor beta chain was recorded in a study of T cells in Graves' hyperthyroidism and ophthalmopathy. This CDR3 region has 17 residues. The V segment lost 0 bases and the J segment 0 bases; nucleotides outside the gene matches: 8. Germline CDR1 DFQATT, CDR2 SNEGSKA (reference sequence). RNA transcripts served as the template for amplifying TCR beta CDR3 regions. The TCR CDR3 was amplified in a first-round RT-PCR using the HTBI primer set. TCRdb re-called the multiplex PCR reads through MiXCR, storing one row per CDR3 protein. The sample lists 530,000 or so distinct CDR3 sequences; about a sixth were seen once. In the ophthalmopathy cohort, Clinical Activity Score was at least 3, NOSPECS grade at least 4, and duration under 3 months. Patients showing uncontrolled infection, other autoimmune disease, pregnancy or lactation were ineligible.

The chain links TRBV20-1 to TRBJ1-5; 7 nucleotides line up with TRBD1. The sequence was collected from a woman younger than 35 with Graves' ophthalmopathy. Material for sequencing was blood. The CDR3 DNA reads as TGCAGTGCTAGAGATTACAGGGGCACCTTTAGCAATCAGCCCCAGCATTTT. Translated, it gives CSARDYRGTFSNQPQHF.